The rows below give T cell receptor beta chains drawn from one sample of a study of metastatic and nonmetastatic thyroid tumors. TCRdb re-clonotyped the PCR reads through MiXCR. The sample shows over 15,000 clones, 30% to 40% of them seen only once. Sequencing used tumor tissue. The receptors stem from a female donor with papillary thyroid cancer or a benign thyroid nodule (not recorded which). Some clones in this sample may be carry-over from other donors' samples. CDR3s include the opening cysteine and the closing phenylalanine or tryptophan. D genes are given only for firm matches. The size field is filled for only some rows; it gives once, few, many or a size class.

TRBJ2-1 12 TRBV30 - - TGTGCCTGGAGTGTAGGGGGGAGTGAGCAGTTCTTC CAWSVGGSEQFF
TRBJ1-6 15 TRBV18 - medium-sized TGTGCCAGCTCAGAAACTGGGGGATCGAATTCACCCCTCCACTTT CASSETGGSNSPLHF
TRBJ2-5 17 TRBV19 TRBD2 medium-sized TGTGCCAGTAGTATGGGCCCCGCCTCTAGCGGCCAAGAGACCCAGTACTTC CASSMGPASSGQETQYF
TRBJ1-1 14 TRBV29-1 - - TGCAGCGTTGAATTTACAGGAATGAACACTGAAGCTTTCTTT CSVEFTGMNTEAFF
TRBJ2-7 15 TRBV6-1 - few TGTGCCAGCAGTGGCCAGGGGAGTATCTCTAGGGAGCAGTACTTC CASSGQGSISREQYF
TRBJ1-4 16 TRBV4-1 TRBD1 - TGCGCCAGCAGCCGATACACAGGGGGGACTAATGAAAAACTGTTTTTT CASSRYTGGTNEKLFF
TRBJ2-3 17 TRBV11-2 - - TGTGCCAGCAGCCCAGCCCCCGACAGGGCGGGGACAGATACGCAGTATTTT CASSPAPDRAGTDTQYF
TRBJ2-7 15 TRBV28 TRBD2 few TGTGCCAGCAGTAGCAGGCGGGAGTGTAATTACGAGCAGTACTTC CASSSRRECNYEQYF
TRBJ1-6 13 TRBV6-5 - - TGTGCCAGCAGTTACTCGGACCGGGCCCCGGTCCACTTT CASSYSDRAPVHF
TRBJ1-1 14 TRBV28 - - TGTGCCAGCAGTTCCCGGACAGAGAACACTGAAGCTTTCTTT CASSSRTENTEAFF
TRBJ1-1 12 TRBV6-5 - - TGTGCCAGCAGTTACGGTAGCACTGAAGCTTTCTTT CASSYGSTEAFF
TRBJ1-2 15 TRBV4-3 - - TGCGCCAGCAGCCAAGAAGTGAGCGGTTCCTATGGCTACACCTTC CASSQEVSGSYGYTF
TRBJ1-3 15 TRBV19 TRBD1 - TGTGCCAGTAGTAAAGAGGGGGCGCGTGGAAACACCATATATTTT CASSKEGARGNTIYF
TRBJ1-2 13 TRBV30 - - TGTGCCTGGAGCCTACGGGGGGGTATGAGCTACACCTTC CAWSLRGGMSYTF
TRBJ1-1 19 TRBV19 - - TGTGCCAGTTCCCGGGGACGTCTGCAGGACCGTAACATGAACACTGAAGCTTTCTTT CASSRGRLQDRNMNTEAFF
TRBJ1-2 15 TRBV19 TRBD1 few TGTGCCAGTAGTGCCCCGGGACAGGCTAACTATGGCTACACCTTC CASSAPGQANYGYTF
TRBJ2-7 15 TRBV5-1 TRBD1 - TGCGCCAGCAGCTCACAGGGGGCGGGTGTTGACGAGCAGTACTTC CASSSQGAGVDEQYF